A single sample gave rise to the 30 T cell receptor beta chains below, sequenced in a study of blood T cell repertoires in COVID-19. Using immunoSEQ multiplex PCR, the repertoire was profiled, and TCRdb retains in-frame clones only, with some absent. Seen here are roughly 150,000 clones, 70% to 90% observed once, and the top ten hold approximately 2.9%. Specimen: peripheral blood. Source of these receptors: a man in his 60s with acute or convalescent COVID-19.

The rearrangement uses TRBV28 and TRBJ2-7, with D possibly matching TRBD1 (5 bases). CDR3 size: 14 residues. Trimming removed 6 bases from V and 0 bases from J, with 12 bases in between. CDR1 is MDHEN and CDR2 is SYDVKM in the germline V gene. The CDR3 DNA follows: TGTGCCAGCAGAGTAGCAGGGCGCTCCTACGAGCAGTACTTC. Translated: CASRVAGRSYEQYF.

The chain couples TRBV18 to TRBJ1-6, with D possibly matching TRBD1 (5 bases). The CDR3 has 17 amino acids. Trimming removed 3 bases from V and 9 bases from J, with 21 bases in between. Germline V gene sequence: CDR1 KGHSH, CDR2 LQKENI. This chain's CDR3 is CASSPTVGQGRGSPLHF. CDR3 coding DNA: TGTGCCAGCTCACCGACCGTGGGGCAGGGAAGGGGTTCACCCCTCCACTTT.

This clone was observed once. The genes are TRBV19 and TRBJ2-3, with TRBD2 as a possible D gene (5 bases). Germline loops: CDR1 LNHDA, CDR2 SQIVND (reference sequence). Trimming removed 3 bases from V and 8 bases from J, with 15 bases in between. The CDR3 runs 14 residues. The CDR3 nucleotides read TGTGCCAGTAGTATGGCGCAATCCGAGGGTACGCAGTATTTT. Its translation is CASSMAQSEGTQYF.

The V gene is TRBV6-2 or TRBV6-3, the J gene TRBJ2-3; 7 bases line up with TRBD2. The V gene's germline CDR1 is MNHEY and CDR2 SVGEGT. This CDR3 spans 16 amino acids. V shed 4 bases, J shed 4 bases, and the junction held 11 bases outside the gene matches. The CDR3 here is CASSSTRPRGADTQYF. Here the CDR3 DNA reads TGTGCCAGCAGTTCCACGAGGCCCCGGGGGGCAGATACGCAGTATTTT.

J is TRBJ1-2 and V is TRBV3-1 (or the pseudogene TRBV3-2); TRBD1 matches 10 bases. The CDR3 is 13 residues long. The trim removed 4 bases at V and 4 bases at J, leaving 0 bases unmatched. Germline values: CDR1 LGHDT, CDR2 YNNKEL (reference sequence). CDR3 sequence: CASSRTGGYGYTF. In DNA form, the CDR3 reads TGTGCCAGCAGCCGGACAGGGGGCTATGGCTACACCTTC.

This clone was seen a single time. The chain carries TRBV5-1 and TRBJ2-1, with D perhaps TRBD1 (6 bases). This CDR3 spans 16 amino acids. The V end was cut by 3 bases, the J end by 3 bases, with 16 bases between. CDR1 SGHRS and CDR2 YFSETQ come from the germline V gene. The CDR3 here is CASSWGGGGDYNEQFF. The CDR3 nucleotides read TGCGCCAGCAGCTGGGGCGGTGGGGGCGACTACAATGAGCAGTTCTTC.

The chain's CDR3 is CASSLRGGTNYGYTF. CDR3 in DNA: TGTGCCAGCAGCCTCCGGGGGGGAACTAACTATGGCTACACCTTC. The chain joins TRBV2 to TRBJ1-2; a weak D match, TRBD1 (5 bases). The CDR3 runs to 15 residues. Trimming removed 6 bases at V and 0 bases at J, with 14 bases between. Germline V lookup: CDR1 SNHLY, CDR2 FYNNEI.

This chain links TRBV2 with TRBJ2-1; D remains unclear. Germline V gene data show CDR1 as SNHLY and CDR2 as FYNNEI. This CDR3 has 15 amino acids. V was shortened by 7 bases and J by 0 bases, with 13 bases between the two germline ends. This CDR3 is CASIPTRSSYNEQFF. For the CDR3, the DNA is TGTGCCAGCATACCTACCCGAAGCTCCTACAATGAGCAGTTCTTC.

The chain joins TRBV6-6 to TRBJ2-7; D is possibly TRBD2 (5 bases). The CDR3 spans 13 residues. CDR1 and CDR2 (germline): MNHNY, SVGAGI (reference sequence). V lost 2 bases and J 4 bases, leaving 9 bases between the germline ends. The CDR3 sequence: CASSYSGVYEQYF. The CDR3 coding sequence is TGTGCCAGCAGTTACAGCGGAGTTTACGAGCAGTACTTC.

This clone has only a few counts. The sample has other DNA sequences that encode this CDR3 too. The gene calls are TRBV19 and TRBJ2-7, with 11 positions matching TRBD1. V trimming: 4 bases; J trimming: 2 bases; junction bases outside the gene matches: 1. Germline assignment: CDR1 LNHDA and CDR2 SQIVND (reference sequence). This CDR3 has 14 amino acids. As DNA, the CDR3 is TGTGCCAGTAGTAGGGACAGGGGGACCTACGAGCAGTACTTC. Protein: CASSRDRGTYEQYF.

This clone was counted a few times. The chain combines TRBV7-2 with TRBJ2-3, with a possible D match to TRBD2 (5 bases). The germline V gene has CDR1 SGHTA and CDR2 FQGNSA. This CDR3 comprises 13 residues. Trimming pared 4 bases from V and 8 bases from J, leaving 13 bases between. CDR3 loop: CASSSLAGITQYF. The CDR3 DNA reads TGTGCCAGCAGCTCCCTGGCCGGGATTACGCAGTATTTT.

The CDR3 DNA is TGTGCCAGCTCACTCCGACTAGCGGGGGGGGCAGATACGCAGTATTTT. Residues: CASSLRLAGGADTQYF. The chain joins TRBV18 to TRBJ2-3, with 14 positions matching TRBD2. CDR3 size: 16 residues. The V gene's germline CDR1 is KGHSH and CDR2 LQKENI. J was trimmed by 4 bases and V by 4 bases; bases with no gene match: 4.

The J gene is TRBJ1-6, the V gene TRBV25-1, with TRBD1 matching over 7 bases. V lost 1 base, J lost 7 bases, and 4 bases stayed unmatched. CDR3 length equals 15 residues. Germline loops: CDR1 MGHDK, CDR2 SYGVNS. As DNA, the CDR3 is TGTGCCAGCAGTGAATCGGGCAGGGGGAATTCACCCCTCCACTTT. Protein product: CASSESGRGNSPLHF. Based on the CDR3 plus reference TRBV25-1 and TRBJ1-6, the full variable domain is EADIYQTPRYLVIGTGKKITLECSQTMGHDKMYWYQQDPGMELHLIHYSYGVNSTEKGDLSSESTVSRIRTEHFPLTLESARPSHTSQYLCASSESGRGNSPLHFGNGTRLTVT.

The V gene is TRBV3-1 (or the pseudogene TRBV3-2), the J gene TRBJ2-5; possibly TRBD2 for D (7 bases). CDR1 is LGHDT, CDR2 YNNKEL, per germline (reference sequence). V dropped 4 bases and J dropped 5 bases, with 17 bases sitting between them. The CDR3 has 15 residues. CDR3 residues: CASSPTRGAGETQYF. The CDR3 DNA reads TGTGCCAGCAGCCCCACCCGGGGGGCAGGGGAGACCCAGTACTTC.

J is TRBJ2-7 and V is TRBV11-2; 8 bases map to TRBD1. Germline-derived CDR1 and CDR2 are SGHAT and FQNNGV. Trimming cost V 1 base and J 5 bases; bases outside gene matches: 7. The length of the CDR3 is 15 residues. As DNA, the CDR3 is TGTGCCAGCAGCTTAGTTTCAGGGGGCAGGGACGAGCAGTACTTC. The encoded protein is CASSLVSGGRDEQYF.

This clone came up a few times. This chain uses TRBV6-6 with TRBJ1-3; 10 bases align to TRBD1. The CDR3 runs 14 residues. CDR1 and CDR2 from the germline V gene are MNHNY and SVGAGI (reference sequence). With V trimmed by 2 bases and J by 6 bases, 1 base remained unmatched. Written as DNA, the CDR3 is TGTGCCAGCAGTTACGGGACAGGGGCAAACACCATATATTTT. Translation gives CASSYGTGANTIYF.

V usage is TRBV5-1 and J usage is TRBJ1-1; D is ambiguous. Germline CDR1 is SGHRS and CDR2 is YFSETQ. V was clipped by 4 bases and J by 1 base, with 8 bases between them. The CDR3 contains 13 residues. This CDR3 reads CASSEAGNTEAFF. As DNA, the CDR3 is TGCGCCAGCAGCGAAGCAGGGAACACTGAAGCTTTCTTT.

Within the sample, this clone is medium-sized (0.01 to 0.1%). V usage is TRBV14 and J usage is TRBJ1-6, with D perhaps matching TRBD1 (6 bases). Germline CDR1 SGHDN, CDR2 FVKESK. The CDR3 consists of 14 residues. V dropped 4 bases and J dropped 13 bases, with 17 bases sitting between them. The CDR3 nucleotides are TGTGCCAGCAGCCTAAACAGGGAGAAAGGCCCCCTCCACTTT. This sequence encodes CASSLNREKGPLHF.

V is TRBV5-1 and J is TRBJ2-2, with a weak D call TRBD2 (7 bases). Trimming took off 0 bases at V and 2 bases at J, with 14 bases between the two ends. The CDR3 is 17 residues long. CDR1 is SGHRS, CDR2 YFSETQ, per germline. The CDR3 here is CASSLAGGLFNTGELFF. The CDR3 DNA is TGCGCCAGCAGCTTGGCCGGGGGGCTATTTAACACCGGGGAGCTGTTTTTT.

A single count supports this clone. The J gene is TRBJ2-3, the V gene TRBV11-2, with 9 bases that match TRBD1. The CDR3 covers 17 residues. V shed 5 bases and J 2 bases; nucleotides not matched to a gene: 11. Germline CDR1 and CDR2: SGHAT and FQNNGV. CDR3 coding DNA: TGTGCCAGCAGCCATGTATTAGGGACAGGGTACACAGATACGCAGTATTTT. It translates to CASSHVLGTGYTDTQYF.

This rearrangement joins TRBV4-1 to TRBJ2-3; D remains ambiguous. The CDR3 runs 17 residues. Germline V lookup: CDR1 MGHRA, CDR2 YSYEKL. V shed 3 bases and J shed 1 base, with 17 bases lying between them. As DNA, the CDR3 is TGCGCCAGCAGCCAGACCCGTATAGCCGCAGGCACAGATACGCAGTATTTT. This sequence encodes CASSQTRIAAGTDTQYF.

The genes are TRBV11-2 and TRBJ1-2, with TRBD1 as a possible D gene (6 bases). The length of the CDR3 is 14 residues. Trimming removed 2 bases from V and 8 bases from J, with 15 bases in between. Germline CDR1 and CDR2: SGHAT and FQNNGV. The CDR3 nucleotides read TGTGCCAGCAGCTTAAATTCAGGGGTCGTGGGCTACACCTTC. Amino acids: CASSLNSGVVGYTF.

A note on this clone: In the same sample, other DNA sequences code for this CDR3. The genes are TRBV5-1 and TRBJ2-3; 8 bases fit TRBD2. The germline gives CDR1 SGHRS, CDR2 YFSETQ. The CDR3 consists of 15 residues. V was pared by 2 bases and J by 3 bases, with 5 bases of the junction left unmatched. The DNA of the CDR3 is TGCGCCAGCAGCTTAGCCGGGGGGGGAACAGATACGCAGTATTTT. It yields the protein CASSLAGGGTDTQYF.

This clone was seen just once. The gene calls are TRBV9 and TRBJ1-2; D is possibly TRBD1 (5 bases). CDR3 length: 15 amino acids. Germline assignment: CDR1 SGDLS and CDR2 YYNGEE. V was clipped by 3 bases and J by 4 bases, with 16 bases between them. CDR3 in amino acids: CASSAYRTQPYGYTF. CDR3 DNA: TGTGCCAGCAGCGCCTATAGGACACAGCCCTATGGCTACACCTTC. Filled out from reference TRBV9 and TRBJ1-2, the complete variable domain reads DSGVTQTPKHLITATGQRVTLRCSPRSGDLSVYWYQQSLDQGLQFLIQYYNGEERAKGNILERFSAQQFPDLHSELNLSSLELGDSALYFCASSAYRTQPYGYTFGSGTRLTVV.

CDR3 residues: CASSPHGQGTYEQYF. The DNA for the CDR3 is TGTGCCAGTAGTCCCCATGGACAGGGGACCTACGAGCAGTACTTC. The J gene is TRBJ2-7, the V gene TRBV19, with TRBD1 matching over 9 bases. The germline V gene encodes CDR1 LNHDA and CDR2 SQIVND (reference sequence). The CDR3 loop spans 15 amino acids. Trimming took 5 bases from V and 2 from J; bases not matched to a gene: 7.

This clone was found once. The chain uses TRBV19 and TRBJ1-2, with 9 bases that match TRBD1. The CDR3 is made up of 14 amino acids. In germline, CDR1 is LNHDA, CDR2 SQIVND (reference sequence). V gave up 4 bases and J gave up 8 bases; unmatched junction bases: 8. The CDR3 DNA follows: TGTGCCAGTAGTACACAGGGGGCTCCCGGCGGCTACACCTTC. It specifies CASSTQGAPGGYTF.

The CDR3 DNA sequence: TGTGCCAGCAGCTCAGGACAGGGCGGGGGCTATGGCTACACCTTC. Residues: CASSSGQGGGYGYTF. The V and J genes are TRBV5-6 and TRBJ1-2; TRBD1 aligns across 8 bases. Germline values: CDR1 SGHDT, CDR2 YYEEEE. CDR3 size: 15 residues. Trimming removed 3 bases from V and 4 bases from J; junction bases left unmatched: 8.

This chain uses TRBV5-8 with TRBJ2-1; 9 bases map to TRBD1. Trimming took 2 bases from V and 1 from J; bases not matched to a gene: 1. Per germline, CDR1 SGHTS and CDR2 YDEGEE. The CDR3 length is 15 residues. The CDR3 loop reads CASSFDRGSYNEQFF. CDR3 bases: TGTGCCAGCAGCTTTGACAGGGGGTCCTACAATGAGCAGTTCTTC.

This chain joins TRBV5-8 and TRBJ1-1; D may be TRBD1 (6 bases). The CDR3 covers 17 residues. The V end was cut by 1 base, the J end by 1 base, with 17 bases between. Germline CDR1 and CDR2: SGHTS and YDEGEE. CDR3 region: CASSLRLAGVWNTEAFF. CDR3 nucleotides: TGTGCCAGCAGCTTGCGGTTGGCAGGGGTATGGAACACTGAAGCTTTCTTT. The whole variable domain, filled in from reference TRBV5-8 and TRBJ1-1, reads EAGVTQSPTHLIKTRGQQATLRCSPISGHTSVYWYQQALGLGLQFLLWYDEGEERNRGNFPPRFSGRQFPNYSSELNVNALELEDSALYLCASSLRLAGVWNTEAFFGQGTRLTVV.

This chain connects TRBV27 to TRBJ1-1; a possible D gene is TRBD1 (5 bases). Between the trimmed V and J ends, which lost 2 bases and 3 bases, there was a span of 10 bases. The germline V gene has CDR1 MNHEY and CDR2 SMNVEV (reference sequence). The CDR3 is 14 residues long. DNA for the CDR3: TGTGCCAGCAGTTTAGCAGGGCGGTACACTGAAGCTTTCTTT. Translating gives CASSLAGRYTEAFF.